This TCR beta chain was obtained from a study of cytomegalovirus exposure and HLA in healthy donors. It was with 60 Vbeta and 13 Jbeta primers that the PCR ran. Here immunoSEQ multiplex PCR was the method, and the copy in TCRdb shows in-frame clones only, minus some. The data show about 130,000 clones, around 81% seen once. The CDR3 has 16 amino acids. Between the trimmed V and J ends, which lost 4 bases and 6 bases, there was a span of 22 bases. Germline V gene data show CDR1 as SGHDT and CDR2 as YYEEEE. Sequencing was performed on PBMCs. The receptor was derived from a woman aged 45-65 years in good health and CMV-seronegative. The genes are TRBV5-6 and TRBJ1-1; D remains ambiguous. CDR3 amino acids: CASSRPIGVLSAEAFF. DNA for the CDR3: TGTGCCAGCAGCCGGCCGATCGGGGTGTTGTCCGCTGAAGCTTTCTTT.